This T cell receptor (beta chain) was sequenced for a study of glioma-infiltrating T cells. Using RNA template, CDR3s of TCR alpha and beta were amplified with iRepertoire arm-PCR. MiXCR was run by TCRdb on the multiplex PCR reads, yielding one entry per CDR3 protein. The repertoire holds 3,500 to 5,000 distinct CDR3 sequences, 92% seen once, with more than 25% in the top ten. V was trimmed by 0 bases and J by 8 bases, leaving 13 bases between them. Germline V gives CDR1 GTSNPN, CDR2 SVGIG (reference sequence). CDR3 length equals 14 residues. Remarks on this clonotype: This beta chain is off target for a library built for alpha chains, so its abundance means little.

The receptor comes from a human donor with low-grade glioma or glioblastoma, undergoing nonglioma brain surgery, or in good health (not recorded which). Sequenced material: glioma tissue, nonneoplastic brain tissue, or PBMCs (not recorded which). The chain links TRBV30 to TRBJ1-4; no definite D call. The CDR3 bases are TGTGCCTGGAGTGTACTGACTACGGGGGAAAAACTGTTTTTT. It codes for CAWSVLTTGEKLFF.